The rows below give T cell receptor beta chains drawn from one sample of a study of CD8 T cells in ankylosing spondylitis. TCRdb re-called the 5' RACE reads with MiXCR, one entry per CDR3 protein. The table has a few hundred thousand distinct CDR3 sequences, approximately 24% seen once. Source material: blood, either unsorted or a sorted T cell fraction (not recorded which). These receptors came from a male donor with ankylosing spondylitis or in good health (not recorded which). The CDR3 runs from the conserved cysteine through the conserved F or W. Each record gives: clone size, D gene, V gene, J gene, CDR3 protein, CDR3 DNA. The D gene is left open where the match is weak. The listing skips clone size in some rows; elsewhere it reads once, few, many or a size class.

size: NA
D: TRBD1
V: TRBV6-5
J: TRBJ2-7
CDR3: CASSYSGTGTYEQYF
DNA: TGTGCCAGCAGTTATTCGGGGACAGGGACCTACGAGCAGTACTTC

size: NA
D: TRBD1
V: TRBV28
J: TRBJ2-7
CDR3: CASSIQGNSYEQYF
DNA: TGTGCCAGCAGTATACAGGGGAACTCCTACGAGCAGTACTTC

size: many
D: NA
V: TRBV6-5
J: TRBJ1-6
CDR3: CASSYPPTGNSPLHF
DNA: TGTGCCAGCAGTTACCCCCCCACGGGGAATTCACCCCTCCACTTT

size: NA
D: NA
V: TRBV3-1
J: TRBJ2-5
CDR3: CASSQDLGETQYF
DNA: TGTGCCAGCAGCCAAGATTTGGGCGAGACCCAGTACTTC

size: few
D: NA
V: TRBV18
J: TRBJ2-2
CDR3: CASSPRQADTGELFF
DNA: TGTGCCAGCTCACCGAGACAGGCGGACACCGGGGAGCTGTTTTTT

size: few
D: TRBD2
V: TRBV6-5
J: TRBJ2-7
CDR3: CASSYYTSGGYEQYF
DNA: TGTGCCAGCAGTTACTATACTAGCGGGGGCTACGAGCAGTACTTC

size: many
D: TRBD2
V: TRBV5-5
J: TRBJ2-1
CDR3: CASSLENLAGYNEQFF
DNA: TGTGCCAGCAGCTTGGAAAACCTAGCGGGTTACAATGAGCAGTTCTTC

size: NA
D: NA
V: TRBV12-3/TRBV12-4
J: TRBJ2-4
CDR3: CASSFARGHQYF
DNA: TGTGCCAGCAGCTTTGCTCGGGGGCATCAGTACTTC

size: NA
D: NA
V: TRBV2
J: TRBJ2-3
CDR3: CASREYDTQYF
DNA: TGTGCCAGCAGGGAGTACGATACGCAGTATTTT

size: NA
D: NA
V: TRBV7-2
J: TRBJ2-3
CDR3: CASSLIGQPTDTQYF
DNA: TGTGCCAGCAGCTTAATAGGACAGCCCACAGATACGCAGTATTTT

size: few
D: TRBD1
V: TRBV20-1
J: TRBJ2-3
CDR3: CSARTGGGTDTQYF
DNA: TGCAGTGCGCGGACAGGGGGGGGCACAGATACGCAGTATTTT

size: NA
D: NA
V: TRBV20-1
J: TRBJ2-1
CDR3: CSARVRLREEQFF
DNA: TGCAGTGCTAGAGTGCGCCTTCGCGAGGAGCAGTTCTTC

size: few
D: NA
V: TRBV12-3/TRBV12-4
J: TRBJ1-2
CDR3: CASSLIGGANYGYTF
DNA: TGTGCCAGCAGCCTAATTGGTGGGGCTAACTATGGCTACACCTTC

size: NA
D: NA
V: TRBV29-1
J: TRBJ1-5
CDR3: CSAGVGNQPQHF
DNA: TGCAGCGCTGGGGTGGGCAATCAGCCCCAGCATTTT